This T cell receptor (beta chain) was sequenced during a study of blood T cells in healthy people across ages. A sample-barcoded 5' primer and a J-beta primer mix were used in a second PCR of roughly 6 to 11 cycles. A single record per CDR3 protein comes from TCRdb applying MiXCR to the 5' RACE reads. Among about 1.6 million distinct CDR3 sequences, roughly 32% were seen once, and the ten largest hold approximately 10%. From germline, CDR1 is SQVTM and CDR2 ANQGSEA. This CDR3 comprises 13 residues. The germline V and J ends were trimmed by 7 bases and 3 bases, with 13 bases remaining between them. This clonotype was detected ten times or more. Caucasian individuals from Russia who were healthy and aged about 6 to 90 acted as donors.

Sequencing was carried out using blood. This chain connects TRBV29-1 to TRBJ2-1; TRBD2 is a possible D gene (5 bases). The clonotype was recovered from a woman in her thirties in good health. CDR3 loop: CSAEGILYNEQFF. The CDR3 nucleotides read TGCAGCGCCGAGGGTATCCTCTACAATGAGCAGTTCTTC.